A single sample is the source of the 7 T cell receptor beta chains below, sequenced in a study of CD8+ T cells in alopecia areata. The sequencing template was cDNA reverse transcribed from extracted RNA. Method: immunoSEQ multiplex PCR; TCRdb's copy keeps in-frame clones and lacks some. The sample lists 200,000 to 250,000 clones; 64% were seen once. The sample's treatment: oral pan-JAK inhibitor, 5-10 mg twice daily. This specimen consisted of CD4+ T cells sorted from blood, obtained at week 4, from a patient treated with tofacitinib. The receptors derive from a human donor with alopecia areata.

The V and J genes are TRBV27 and TRBJ2-7; D may match TRBD1 or TRBD2 (5 bases each). This CDR3 is 16 amino acids long. Germline loops: CDR1 MNHEY, CDR2 SMNVEV (reference sequence). V gave up 5 bases and J gave up 0 bases, with 17 bases separating them. This CDR3 reads CASSRGTARNSYEQYF. CDR3 bases: TGTGCCAGCAGTAGAGGGACCGCTAGGAACTCCTACGAGCAGTACTTC.

The chain links TRBV29-1 to TRBJ2-3; 14 positions match TRBD2. The CDR3 is 16 residues long. With V trimmed by 4 bases and J by 2 bases, 5 bases remained unmatched. CDR1 and CDR2 from the germline V gene are SQVTM and ANQGSEA. The chain's CDR3 is CSVGGLAGDTTDTQYF. In nucleotides, the CDR3 is TGCAGCGTTGGGGGACTAGCGGGGGACACCACAGATACGCAGTATTTT.

The V and J genes are TRBV11-2 and TRBJ1-5; D is ambiguous. This CDR3 region has 13 residues. Trimming stripped 5 bases from V and 4 bases from J, with 9 bases between. CDR1 and CDR2 from the germline V gene are SGHAT and FQNNGV. CDR3 nucleotide sequence: TGTGCCAGCAGCAGAGGCGGGAATCAGCCCCAGCATTTT. Translating it yields CASSRGGNQPQHF.

This chain uses TRBV9 with TRBJ1-6, with a tentative D call TRBD1 (6 bases). The CDR3 sequence is 14 residues long. With 2 bases removed from V and 4 bases from J, the gap between germline ends came to 7 bases. Germline V gene lookup returns CDR1 SGDLS and CDR2 YYNGEE. The CDR3 DNA reads as TGTGCCAGCAGCGTCGGACAGTATAATTCACCCCTCCACTTT. Translating it yields CASSVGQYNSPLHF.

This chain connects TRBV9 to TRBJ2-3; 7 nucleotides align to TRBD1. The junction had 6 bases not matched to a gene; V was cut back by 4 bases and J by 7 bases. The CDR3 runs to 13 residues. Germline CDR1 and CDR2: SGDLS and YYNGEE. The CDR3 DNA follows: TGTGCCAGCAGCCCGAACAGGGGAAATACGCAGTATTTT. Translating it yields CASSPNRGNTQYF.

V and J are TRBV7-3 and TRBJ2-5, with 7 positions matching TRBD1. Germline V gene lookup returns CDR1 SGHTA and CDR2 FQGTGA. Germline trimming cut 5 bases from V and 4 bases from J; bases unmatched to any gene: 10. The CDR3 has 15 amino acids. The CDR3 coding sequence is TGTGCCAGCAGCCCCGGACAGGCGGACCCAGAGACCCAGTACTTC. This encodes CASSPGQADPETQYF.

A few counts support this clone. CDR3 amino acids: CASSLRGTDTQYF. CDR3 sequence (DNA): TGTGCCAGCAGCTTACGGGGAACAGATACGCAGTATTTT. The chain links TRBV11-1 to TRBJ2-3; the D gene is possibly TRBD2 (5 bases). CDR3 length: 13 residues. With 2 bases removed from V and 3 bases from J, the gap between germline ends came to 6 bases. The germline gives CDR1 SGHAT, CDR2 FQDESV (reference sequence).